These 23 T cell receptor beta chains originate from one sample sequenced in a study of cytomegalovirus exposure and HLA in healthy donors (dated by TCRdb to the late 2010s). Library preparation used the immunoSEQ multiplex PCR assay. For the multiplex PCR, a mixture combining 60 forward primers for TCR Vbeta segments and 13 reverse primers for TCR Jbeta segments was used. The immuneACCESS repertoire file appears here via TCRdb, limited to in-frame rearrangements. These files lack a portion of the clones; in checked studies, under half of the deficit traces to unresolved V genes, and the cause of the others is not known. This sample holds 100,000 to 150,000 clones; 75% to 85% were observed only once. 3.6% of the sample is held by the ten biggest clonotypes. Source material: PBMCs. These receptors all stem from a man aged 35-49 years in good health and CMV-seronegative.

The V call is TRBV7-2, the J call TRBJ1-1, with D perhaps TRBD1 (5 bases). Deletions cut 1 base from V and 0 bases from J, with 15 bases between. The CDR3 covers 17 residues. Germline values: CDR1 SGHTA, CDR2 FQGNSA. The CDR3 DNA is TGTGCCAGCAGCTTAGATAGGGTTGCAGGGATGAACACTGAAGCTTTCTTT. Residues: CASSLDRVAGMNTEAFF.

The CDR3 reads CASSLAPGGTNTEAFF. As DNA, the CDR3 is TGTGCCAGCAGCTTAGCGCCGGGAGGGACCAACACTGAAGCTTTCTTT. The chain combines TRBV7-9 with TRBJ1-1; D perhaps matches TRBD1 (5 bases). Germline lookup yields CDR1 SEHNR and CDR2 FQNEAQ (reference sequence). The CDR3 has 16 residues. The ends were cut back, 0 bases at V and 2 bases at J, with 13 bases in the middle.

This sequence joins TRBV4-3 and TRBJ2-1; TRBD2 aligns across 15 bases. Germline values: CDR1 LGHNA, CDR2 YSLEER. The CDR3 loop spans 16 amino acids. Germline trimming cut 4 bases from V and 9 bases from J; bases unmatched to any gene: 7. The CDR3: CASSPRTSGGASEQFF. The CDR3 DNA follows: TGCGCCAGCAGCCCTCGGACTAGCGGGGGGGCCTCTGAGCAGTTCTTC.

The chain employs TRBV18 and TRBJ1-4; D not resolved. The length of the CDR3 is 17 residues. CDR1 and CDR2 (germline): KGHSH, LQKENI. V was pared by 1 base and J by 0 bases, with 12 bases between. CDR3 coding DNA: TGTGCCAGCTCACCACTGCAGTCCCCCGCAACTAATGAAAAACTGTTTTTT. Amino acids: CASSPLQSPATNEKLFF. Filled out from reference TRBV18 and TRBJ1-4, the complete variable domain reads NAGVMQNPRHLVRRRGQEARLRCSPMKGHSHVYWYRQLPEEGLKFMVYLQKENIIDESGMPKERFSAEFPKEGPSILRIQQVVRGDSAAYFCASSPLQSPATNEKLFFGSGTQLSVL.

The V call is TRBV4-1, the J call TRBJ1-5; TRBD1 might be the D (6 bases). V was shortened by 5 bases and J by 3 bases, with 11 bases between the two germline ends. The CDR3 is made up of 14 amino acids. Looked up from germline, CDR1 is MGHRA and CDR2 is YSYEKL. This CDR3 reads CASSRTVDNQPQHF. As DNA, the CDR3 is TGCGCCAGCAGCAGGACAGTGGACAATCAGCCCCAGCATTTT.

The chain combines TRBV6-6 with TRBJ2-3, with 7 bases that match TRBD1. J gave up 3 bases and V 0 bases, and 3 bases lay outside the gene matches. The CDR3 extends over 15 amino acids. In germline, CDR1 is MNHNY, CDR2 SVGAGI (reference sequence). The CDR3, as DNA: TGTGCCAGCAGTTACTCTGAACAGGGGACAGATACGCAGTATTTT. It yields the protein CASSYSEQGTDTQYF.

This clone was recorded a few times. The J gene is TRBJ2-7, the V gene TRBV30; a possible D gene is TRBD1 (6 bases). This CDR3 comprises 14 residues. Between the trimmed V and J ends, which lost 0 bases and 0 bases, there was a span of 9 bases. The germline gives CDR1 GTSNPN, CDR2 SVGIG (reference sequence). The CDR3, as DNA: TGTGCCTGGAGTGTAAGGACAGTCTCCTACGAGCAGTACTTC. Translating it yields CAWSVRTVSYEQYF. Complete variable domain (other parts from reference TRBV30 and TRBJ2-7): SQTIHQWPATLVQPVGSPLSLECTVEGTSNPNLYWYRQAAGRGLQLLFYSVGIGQISSEVPQNLSASRPQDRQFILSSKKLLLSDSGFYLCAWSVRTVSYEQYFGPGTRLTVT.

The chain's CDR3 is CASSRQGIPNTGELFF. Written as DNA, the CDR3 is TGTGCCAGCAGTCGACAGGGCATCCCGAACACCGGGGAGCTGTTTTTT. The chain employs TRBV2 and TRBJ2-2, with 7 bases matching TRBD1. V dropped 5 bases and J dropped 0; count of bases not matched to a gene: 6. The CDR3 length is 16 residues. In germline, CDR1 is SNHLY, CDR2 FYNNEI.

V gene TRBV7-2 combines with J gene TRBJ1-6, with 9 bases aligning to TRBD1. The germline V gene encodes CDR1 SGHTA and CDR2 FQGNSA. The CDR3 covers 15 residues. The V segment lost 8 bases and the J segment 6 bases; nucleotides outside the gene matches: 8. The CDR3 region has the DNA TGTGCCAGCTATAATTGGGACAGGGCTAATTCACCCCTCCACTTT. It translates to CASYNWDRANSPLHF.

The rearrangement joins TRBV7-2 to TRBJ1-1, with D uncertain. The ends were cut back, 3 bases at V and 4 bases at J, with 12 bases in the middle. The CDR3 consists of 14 residues. Germline CDR1 and CDR2: SGHTA and FQGNSA. The CDR3 DNA reads TGTGCCAGCAGCTTCCCCGGGGAGGTCACTGAAGCTTTCTTT. Its protein is CASSFPGEVTEAFF.

This clone has just a few counts. The V call is TRBV4-2, the J call TRBJ2-6, with 8 bases aligning to TRBD1. The CDR3 runs 20 residues. V shed 3 bases and J 2 bases; nucleotides not matched to a gene: 15. CDR1 is LGHNA and CDR2 is YNFKEQ in the germline V gene. The CDR3 here is CASSQAAHQGAKTGANVLTF. CDR3 in DNA: TGTGCCAGCAGCCAGGCTGCCCACCAGGGGGCCAAGACTGGGGCCAACGTCCTGACTTTC.

The V call is TRBV2, the J call TRBJ2-3; 10 bases are a match to TRBD2. The CDR3 totals 15 residues. Germline V gene lookup returns CDR1 SNHLY and CDR2 FYNNEI. Trimming removed 6 bases from V and 4 bases from J; junction bases left unmatched: 7. CDR3 in DNA: TGTGCCAGCAGGACCGGGACTAGCGATTCAGATACGCAGTATTTT. This sequence encodes CASRTGTSDSDTQYF.

This sequence joins TRBV7-3 and TRBJ2-2; 7 positions agree with TRBD1. The CDR3 runs 14 residues. The V segment lost 5 bases and the J segment 4 bases; nucleotides outside the gene matches: 4. Per the germline V gene, CDR1 is SGHTA and CDR2 is FQGTGA. The CDR3 here is CASSISGGTGELFF. CDR3 sequence (DNA): TGTGCCAGCAGCATATCAGGGGGCACCGGGGAGCTGTTTTTT.

The V gene is TRBV2, the J gene TRBJ1-2; D is unclear. This CDR3 has 13 amino acids. Trimming removed 1 base from V and 8 bases from J, with 11 bases in between. The germline CDR1 and CDR2 sequences are SNHLY and FYNNEI. In nucleotides, the CDR3 is TGTGCCAGCAGTGAAGTAATGCGCAAGGGCTACACCTTC. It codes for CASSEVMRKGYTF. The whole variable domain, remainder taken from reference TRBV2 and TRBJ1-2, is EPEVTQTPSHQVTQMGQEVILRCVPISNHLYFYWYRQILGQKVEFLVSFYNNEISEKSEIFDDQFSVERPDGSNFTLKIRSTKLEDSAMYFCASSEVMRKGYTFGSGTRLTVV.

J is TRBJ2-7 and V is TRBV7-8; the D gene is possibly TRBD2 (6 bases). The CDR3 length is 15 residues. Trimming removed 5 bases at V and 1 base at J, with 15 bases between. Germline CDR1 SGHVS, CDR2 FQNEAQ. CDR3 in amino acids: CASSNPAGSSYEQYF. For the CDR3, the DNA is TGTGCCAGCAGCAATCCGGCGGGGTCGTCCTACGAGCAGTACTTC.

The V call is TRBV28, the J call TRBJ1-4, with D maybe TRBD1 (5 bases). The CDR3 extends over 16 amino acids. Germline loops: CDR1 MDHEN, CDR2 SYDVKM. The germline V and J ends were trimmed by 4 bases and 3 bases, with 15 bases remaining between them. Here the CDR3 reads CASSSRRGGSNEKLFF. CDR3 nucleotide sequence: TGTGCCAGCAGTTCTCGTCGGGGGGGGTCTAATGAAAAACTGTTTTTT.

The chain combines TRBV7-2 with TRBJ2-7, with TRBD2 matching over 7 bases. The CDR3 has 13 amino acids. In germline, CDR1 is SGHTA, CDR2 FQGNSA. Trimming at V came to 5 bases and at J to 6 bases, leaving 7 bases not matched to a gene. This CDR3 reads CASSRWGGFEQYF. CDR3 bases: TGTGCCAGCAGCCGATGGGGGGGGTTCGAGCAGTACTTC.

V and J are TRBV18 and TRBJ2-3; 10 bases map to TRBD1. Germline assignment: CDR1 KGHSH and CDR2 LQKENI. The CDR3 is 18 amino acids. Trimming removed 3 bases from V and 4 bases from J; junction bases left unmatched: 13. CDR3 residues: CASSPSLLPGQGSDTQYF. DNA for the CDR3: TGTGCCAGCTCACCTAGCCTATTACCGGGACAGGGGTCAGATACGCAGTATTTT.

This rearrangement joins TRBV7-2 to TRBJ1-1; D may be TRBD1 (6 bases). The CDR3 loop spans 12 amino acids. Germline V gene data show CDR1 as SGHTA and CDR2 as FQGNSA. V was shortened by 5 bases and J by 11 bases, with 15 bases between the two germline ends. CDR3 nucleotide sequence: TGTGCCAGCAGCAAACAGGGTACGGCCGCTTTCTTT. Residues: CASSKQGTAAFF.

The chain carries TRBV19 and TRBJ2-6, with 8 bases identical to TRBD1. Germline CDR1 reads LNHDA; CDR2 reads SQIVND (reference sequence). V lost 5 bases, J lost 0 bases, and 9 bases stayed unmatched. The CDR3 runs 18 residues. The CDR3 sequence: CASSYTGGRSSGANVLTF. In DNA, the CDR3 is TGTGCCAGTAGTTACACAGGGGGTCGTAGCTCTGGGGCCAACGTCCTGACTTTC. The complete variable domain, with remaining parts taken from reference TRBV19 and TRBJ2-6, reads DGGITQSPKYLFRKEGQNVTLSCEQNLNHDAMYWYRQDPGQGLRLIYYSQIVNDFQKGDIAEGYSVSREKKESFPLTVTSAQKNPTAFYLCASSYTGGRSSGANVLTFGAGSRLTVL.

The chain combines TRBV28 with TRBJ1-2; D is uncertain. The CDR3 length is 13 residues. The germline CDR1 and CDR2 sequences are MDHEN and SYDVKM. V dropped 3 bases and J dropped 5 bases, with 10 bases sitting between them. In DNA, the CDR3 is TGTGCCAGCAGTTTTGCGTCGTATTATGGCTACACCTTC. It encodes CASSFASYYGYTF.

This clone has just one count. The rearrangement joins TRBV15 to TRBJ1-3; 7 nucleotides agree with TRBD1. Germline V gives CDR1 LNHNV, CDR2 YYDKDF (reference sequence). CDR3 length equals 15 residues. The junction had 6 bases not matched to a gene; V was cut back by 1 base and J by 6 bases. CDR3 nucleotides: TGTGCCACCAGCAGAGGACGACAGGGTAAAAACACCATATATTTT. It yields the protein CATSRGRQGKNTIYF.

This chain uses TRBV10-3 with TRBJ2-3; tentative D call: TRBD1 (5 bases). With 2 bases removed from V and 2 bases from J, the gap between germline ends came to 11 bases. The CDR3 sequence is 15 residues long. Germline V gene data show CDR1 as ENHRY and CDR2 as SYGVKD. The DNA for the CDR3 is TGTGCCATCAGTGAGAAAGGGGTGATCACAGATACGCAGTATTTT. Protein sequence: CAISEKGVITDTQYF.